This TCR beta chain was obtained from a study of blood T cell repertoires in COVID-19. Looking at the study overall: T cells, B-cell-depleted T cells, or PBMCs provided the cDNA or gDNA that served as material.

The table came from immunoSEQ multiplex PCR; TCRdb's copy has only in-frame clones and leaves some out. This sample has roughly 170,000 clones, with roughly 84% found just once. V was pared by 4 bases and J by 7 bases, with 15 bases of the junction left unmatched. This CDR3 spans 16 amino acids. Germline V gene data show CDR1 as KGHDR and CDR2 as SFDVKD. The chain has TRBV24-1 and TRBJ2-7; 7 bases map to TRBD1. This receptor was obtained from a man aged 60 to 75 who had recovered from COVID-19. Input material: PBMCs or T cells enriched from blood (not recorded which). CDR3 nucleotide sequence: TGTGCCACCAGTGACCCAAAGACAGGGCAGGGAAGGGAGCAGTACTTC. It is translated as CATSDPKTGQGREQYF.